The clone carrying this T cell receptor beta chain was observed at least ten times. As yet, its antigen is unknown. V was cut by 1 base and J by 3 bases, with 10 bases left in between. The V gene's germline CDR1 is MGHRA and CDR2 YSYEKL. The CDR3 is made up of 14 amino acids. These data belong to a study of CD8 T cells in ankylosing spondylitis. Overall study findings and caveats: A TCR beta motif of roughly eight highly homologous variants appeared characteristic of ankylosing spondylitis blood.

Construction of TCR beta libraries was performed using quantitative 5'-RACE with molecular barcodes. Each CDR3 protein is one row after TCRdb ran MiXCR on the 5' RACE reads. This repertoire shows 200,000 to 250,000 distinct CDR3 sequences, approximately 7.3% found once; its top ten account for 14%. The sample taken for sequencing was blood, either unsorted or a sorted T cell fraction (not recorded which). The sequence was collected from a male donor with ankylosing spondylitis. The V call is TRBV4-1, the J call TRBJ2-7; D is possibly TRBD1 or TRBD2 (5 bases each). The CDR3 nucleotides are TGCGCCAGCAGCCAAGCGGGGCTAAACTACGAGCAGTACTTC. It specifies CASSQAGLNYEQYF.